This T cell receptor beta chain was identified during a study of CD8 T cells in ankylosing spondylitis. Overall study findings and caveats: Certain motif variants had earlier appeared in reactive arthritis synovial fluid and blood.

A note on this clonotype: Its antigen remains unidentified.

The CDR3 has 12 residues. Germline V gene data show CDR1 as MNHEY and CDR2 as SMNVEV (reference sequence). The germline V and J ends were trimmed by 10 bases and 8 bases, with 14 bases remaining between them. One entry per CDR3 protein results from TCRdb running MiXCR on the 5' RACE reads. The table shows 50,000 to 70,000 distinct CDR3 sequences, with around 6.5% occurring only once. The sequence was collected from a male donor with ankylosing spondylitis. The chain uses TRBV27 and TRBJ1-4; D might be TRBD1 (6 bases). Sequenced input: synovial fluid, either unsorted or a sorted T cell fraction (not recorded which). CDR3: CATGHRGEKLFF. The CDR3 coding sequence is TGTGCCACGGGACACCGGGGCGAAAAACTGTTTTTT.